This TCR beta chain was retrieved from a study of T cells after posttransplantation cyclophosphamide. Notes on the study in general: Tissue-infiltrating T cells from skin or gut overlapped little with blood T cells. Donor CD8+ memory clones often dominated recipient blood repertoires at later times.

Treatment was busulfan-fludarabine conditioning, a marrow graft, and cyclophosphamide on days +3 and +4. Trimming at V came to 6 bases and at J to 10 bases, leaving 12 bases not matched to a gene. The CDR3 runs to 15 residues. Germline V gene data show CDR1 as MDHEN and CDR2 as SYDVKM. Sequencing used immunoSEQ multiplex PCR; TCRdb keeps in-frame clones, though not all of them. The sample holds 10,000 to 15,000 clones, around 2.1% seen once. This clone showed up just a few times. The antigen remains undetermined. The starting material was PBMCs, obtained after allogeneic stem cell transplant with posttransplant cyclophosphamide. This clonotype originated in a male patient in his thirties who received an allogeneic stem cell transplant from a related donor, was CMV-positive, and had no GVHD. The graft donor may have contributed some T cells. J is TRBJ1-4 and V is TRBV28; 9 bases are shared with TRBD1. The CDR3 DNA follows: TGTGCCAGCAGCGATACGGGACAGGGTTTACGAAAACTGTTTTTT. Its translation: CASSDTGQGLRKLFF. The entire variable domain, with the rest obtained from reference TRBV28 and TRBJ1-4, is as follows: DVKVTQSSRYLVKRTGEKVFLECVQDMDHENMFWYRQDPGLGLRLIYFSYDVKMKEKGDIPEGYSVSREKKERFSLILESASTNQTSMYLCASSDTGQGLRKLFFGSGTQLSVL.